These T cell receptor beta chains were read from a single sample in a study of Tregs in tolerant kidney transplant recipients. Profiled with immunoSEQ multiplex PCR; TCRdb holds only in-frame clones, not every one. The sample yields 75,000 to 95,000 clones, approximately 94% seen once. Sequencing input: CD8+ T cells from blood. The origin of the receptors is a human donor in good health. Both conserved end residues are part of each CDR3. D genes are given only for firm matches. Size is stated for part of the rows, as once, few or many counts, or as a class when the clone is expanded.

.	TRBD2	TRBV13	TRBJ2-5	CASSPGRGGTQYF	TGTGCCAGCAGCCCAGGTCGGGGGGGGACCCAGTACTTC
.	.	TRBV2	TRBJ2-7	CASSELGTLAYEQYF	TGTGCCAGCAGTGAGCTAGGCACACTAGCCTACGAGCAGTACTTC
.	.	TRBV9	TRBJ1-1	CASSGLSQNTEAFF	TGTGCCAGCAGCGGTCTTAGCCAGAACACTGAAGCTTTCTTT
.	.	TRBV7-2	TRBJ1-1	CASSLGSRWGMNTEAFF	TGTGCCAGCAGCTTAGGGTCACGGTGGGGCATGAACACTGAAGCTTTCTTT
.	.	TRBV6-1	TRBJ1-1	CASSERKGLTEAFF	TGTGCCAGCAGTGAAAGAAAGGGGTTAACTGAAGCTTTCTTT
.	.	TRBV2	TRBJ2-7	CASSDVTEAYEQYF	TGTGCCAGCAGTGATGTGACCGAAGCCTACGAGCAGTACTTC
.	.	TRBV7-3	TRBJ1-1	CASSPNPTGYTEAFF	TGTGCCAGCAGCCCGAATCCTACAGGGTACACTGAAGCTTTCTTT
.	.	TRBV7-9	TRBJ1-1	CASSPGLAMNTEAFF	TGTGCCAGCAGCCCGGGACTGGCTATGAACACTGAAGCTTTCTTT
.	.	TRBV7-9	TRBJ2-1	CASSLGQYSYNEQFF	TGTGCCAGCAGCTTAGGACAGTACTCCTACAATGAGCAGTTCTTC
.	TRBD2	TRBV6-1	TRBJ2-1	CASSGTSGLSYNEQFF	TGTGCCAGCAGTGGGACTAGCGGCCTCTCCTACAATGAGCAGTTCTTC
.	TRBD1	TRBV2	TRBJ1-5	CASSEGTGRYSNQPQHF	TGTGCCAGCAGTGAAGGGACAGGGAGATATAGCAATCAGCCCCAGCATTTT
.	.	TRBV6-5	TRBJ2-7	CASSPAGWDYEQYF	TGTGCCAGCAGTCCAGCAGGGTGGGACTACGAGCAGTACTTC
.	.	TRBV5-4	TRBJ2-7	CASRDSVGEQYF	TGTGCCAGCAGGGACAGCGTAGGAGAGCAGTACTTC
.	.	TRBV6-5	TRBJ1-5	CASSYSVGNQPQHF	TGTGCCAGCAGTTACTCTGTGGGCAATCAGCCCCAGCATTTT
.	.	TRBV4-1	TRBJ2-7	CASSQTGGDYYEQYF	TGCGCCAGCAGCCAAACGGGGGGCGACTACTACGAGCAGTACTTC
.	.	TRBV4-1	TRBJ2-7	CASSHQQGSSDEQYF	TGCGCCAGCAGCCACCAACAGGGAAGTAGTGACGAGCAGTACTTC
.	TRBD1	TRBV27	TRBJ2-2	CASSSTGFGGELFF	TGTGCCAGCAGCTCGACAGGGTTTGGCGGGGAGCTGTTTTTT
.	.	TRBV9	TRBJ2-3	CASSVGDTQYF	TGTGCCAGCAGCGTAGGAGATACGCAGTATTTT
.	TRBD1	TRBV11-2	TRBJ1-4	CASSPTGTGGEKLFF	TGTGCCAGCAGCCCCACCGGGACAGGGGGTGAAAAACTGTTTTTT
medium-sized	.	TRBV19	TRBJ1-2	CASMRGTYYGYTF	TGTGCCAGTATGAGGGGAACGTACTATGGCTACACCTTC
.	.	TRBV19	TRBJ1-2	CASWEGYGYTF	TGTGCCAGTTGGGAGGGCTATGGCTACACCTTC
.	.	TRBV11-2	TRBJ2-5	CASSLVTDEYQETQYF	TGTGCCAGCAGCTTAGTTACAGACGAATACCAAGAGACCCAGTACTTC
once	TRBD2	TRBV6-5	TRBJ2-5	CASSYSAGRQETQYF	TGTGCCAGCAGTTACTCGGCCGGGAGGCAGGAGACCCAGTACTTC
few	.	TRBV12-5	TRBJ1-6	CASGEGQPNSPLHF	TGTGCTAGTGGGGAGGGACAACCGAATTCACCCCTCCACTTT
.	TRBD2	TRBV5-4	TRBJ2-7	CASSKSGGGAYEQYF	TGTGCCAGCAGCAAGTCGGGCGGGGGGGCTTACGAGCAGTACTTC
.	.	TRBV10-3	TRBJ1-2	CAISDSSGVFYGYTF	TGTGCCATCAGTGACTCTTCGGGGGTCTTCTATGGCTACACCTTC
few	.	TRBV7-9	TRBJ2-7	CASSVIGQSYEQYF	TGTGCCAGCAGCGTCATCGGACAATCCTACGAGCAGTACTTC
.	.	TRBV2	TRBJ1-3	CASSELVSSGDRQRGVPGNTIYF	TGTGCCAGCAGTGAACTCGTGTCTTCTGGAGATCGACAGAGGGGTGTGCCTGGAAACACCATATATTTT
.	.	TRBV11-2	TRBJ1-2	CASSLAGPGSYGYTF	TGTGCCAGCAGCTTAGCTGGGCCCGGTAGCTATGGCTACACCTTC
.	.	TRBV5-4	TRBJ1-2	CASSRKETANYGYTF	TGTGCCAGCAGCCGGAAGGAGACCGCTAACTATGGCTACACCTTC